Sequencing of this T cell receptor beta chain was carried out in a study of beta chain features in type 1 diabetes. Study context: Regarding age, gender and cell yields, patients proved similar to healthy donors.

This clone occurred a few times. Its antigen is as yet unknown. Every isolated RNA sample was fully reverse transcribed, so sequencing captured expressed TCRB transcripts. Produced via immunoSEQ multiplex PCR; TCRdb's table is partial and in-frame only. The table has 680,000 or so clones, 10% to 15% seen once; the top ten hold less than 0.025%. Study-wide findings and caveats: Compared with healthy donors, patients appeared to share more similar naive, central memory and regulatory TCRB repertoires. When cDNA is sequenced, cells with high TCR expression could be over-represented. Type 1 diabetes patients had moderately but significantly shorter TCRB CDR3s in all four CD4+ subsets.

The V and J ends lost 1 base and 5 bases respectively, with 14 bases between them. This CDR3 has 15 amino acids. Germline-derived CDR1 and CDR2 are MGHRA and YSYEKL. The origin of this receptor is a man between 18 and 29 years old with type 1 diabetes. The chain couples TRBV4-1 to TRBJ2-5; D is unclear. Sequenced material: naive CD4+ T cells from blood. The CDR3 region has the DNA TGCGCCAGCAGCCAAGTTCCTTTAGCCCGGGAGACCCAGTACTTC. This encodes CASSQVPLARETQYF.